This TCR beta chain was sequenced for a study of cytomegalovirus exposure and HLA in healthy donors (dated by TCRdb to about 2017). For the wider study: An earlier analysis of more than 550 of the donors reported 250 to 350 Gb of sequence data and 117 million unique TCR beta sequences obtained from some 200 million T cells. Typing coverage differed by locus: A, B, C, DRB1 and DQB1 were typed in roughly 629-640 donors, DQA1 in 500 to 550, DPA1 in around 600, and DPB1 in just under 490. Donor age, sex, ethnicity and CMV serostatus were compiled together with the repertoire data. Rather than drawing on any new phenotypic data, the later analysis identified candidate immune exposures from TCR beta sequences and the way those sequences occurred across donors. All discovery cohort repertoires had been generated using a single sequencing platform. Genome-wide SNP genotypes for about 60% of the 666 donors were used in a later genetic analysis, which treated that subset as a discovery cohort. In an earlier analysis of 550 to 700 of the donors, high-throughput TCR beta sequencing was used to judge whether each TCR beta V gene segment behaved as functional or pseudogenic. Class I and class II HLA loci were covered by the typing at four-digit resolution. Using immunosequencing, the study profiled T cell repertoires from 550 to 750 subjects and related those repertoires to cytomegalovirus serostatus. In a later analysis, previously published TCR beta repertoires from 666 donors were re-analyzed and high-resolution HLA genotyping was added so that TCR occurrence patterns could be studied. Roughly 300 gigabases of sequencing data and 70 million to 85 million unique TCR sequences were included in an early release covering 550 to 800 HLA-typed donors. Among the approximately 420 genotyped donors, about 85% belonged to the genetic ancestry cluster associated with self-reported Caucasian donors. Because of strong linkage in the cohort, roughly five DR-DQ haplotypes were treated as single units for association and clustering. The study aimed to test whether cataloging public T cell receptors could reveal signatures of past pathogen exposure. To predict cytomegalovirus infection status, the study combined high-throughput TCR immunosequencing, statistical association of individual TCRs with disease status, and machine learning. A separate validation cohort of more than 100 different subjects was used in addition to the 666-subject first cohort. Among roughly 370 genotyped donors of the cohort, an average of approximately 250,000 unique TCR beta nucleotide sequences were sequenced per donor, roughly 20% of them non-productive.

Trimming takes 2 bases off V and 0 bases off J; junction bases not matched to a gene: 7. The CDR3 runs 16 amino acids, cysteine and phenylalanine included. The CDR3 DNA has 48 bases and is translated from base 1. Via the germline V gene (reference sequence), CDR1 is GTSNPN and CDR2 SVGIG. To prepare the library, the immunoSEQ multiplex PCR assay was applied. For the multiplex PCR, a mixture combining 60 forward primers for TCR Vbeta segments and 13 reverse primers for TCR Jbeta segments was used. Amplification of the CDR3 region of rearranged TCR beta genes was performed with a multiplex PCR assay on genomic DNA. On the Illumina HiSeq System, the amplified TCR beta libraries were sequenced as 87-base-pair reads. The paper's data handling went like this. A later analysis counted about 82 million unique TCR beta chains across the 670 or so repertoires, and roughly 10 million of these chains were shared by at least two donors. To remove PCR and sequencing errors, raw reads were error-corrected and collapsed into unique sequences using a nearest-neighbor algorithm that merged closely related sequences. To assign V, D and J gene segments, CDR3 sequences were aligned to IMGT reference sequences. For a sequence to be retained, at least a six-nucleotide match to both a V gene segment and a J gene segment was required. Rearrangements were called productive when the CDR3 lacked stop codons and stayed in frame with V and J; all others were non-productive. Following IMGT convention, CDR3 was defined as the stretch from the second conserved V-encoded cysteine to the conserved J-encoded phenylalanine. Sequences without an unambiguous match to a single V gene segment were excluded from the earlier analysis of approximately 600 of the donors. An earlier analysis of fewer than 750 of the donors called V segments functional above 56.7% productive rearrangements and segregating when the between-donor standard deviation exceeded 5%. To diagnose cytomegalovirus status from the catalog of TCR beta chain sequences, a statistical classification framework was built. V and J gene assignment, in a later analysis, came from comparing TCR nucleotide sequences with IMGT/GENE-DB human TR gene sequences. In a later analysis, CDR3 sequences and most-parsimonious VDJ recombination scenarios were assigned using the TCRdist pipeline. A later analysis defined each TCR beta chain by its CDR3 amino acid sequence plus V-gene family, and excluded reads lacking a unique V-gene family. A later analysis removed 592 highly shared, low-generation-probability nucleotide sequences to deal with suspected cross-contamination and a sequencing artifact. In a later analysis, a clonal expansion index was calculated for each public chain from normalized within-repertoire ranks of inferred template counts. Generation probabilities in a later analysis came from a VDJ recombination model fitted to out-of-frame rearrangements, and those results were checked against IGoR. A later analysis scored TCR-TCR, TCR-HLA and TCR-CMV co-occurrence with hypergeometric tests, applying a repertoire-size bias correction to TCR pairs. False discovery rates were estimated in a later analysis by permuting HLA or CMV assignments 20 times. In a later analysis, co-occurring TCRs were grouped using DBSCAN, and TCRdist sequence similarity was added for clustering within HLA-allele-positive subsets. Repertoires with fewer than 30,000 or more than 120,000 public chains were left out of co-occurrence clustering, as were five repertoires with anomalous nucleotide sharing. As stored in TCRdb, this immuneACCESS dataset retains in-frame rearrangements with V and J assigned. A fraction of the clones does not appear; measured against another copy, unresolved V genes explain less than half of the discrepancy, and the remainder lacks a known reason. The V and J calls and clone size were taken over from that table, and D and trimming were inferred from the DNA. The sample table shows some 35,000 clones, and about 53% are seen once. The ten largest clones represent 6.2% of the sample.

Beyond this particular receptor, the publication reports: A later genetic analysis associated a missense DCLRE1C variant with V-gene and J-gene trimming of TCR beta chains, and an independent cohort replicated the association. Because counts were too low, around 18 rarely observed V segments, including chromosome 9 orphons, were left out of the earlier analysis of about 620 of the donors. Sequencing depth was assumed to be roughly uniform across donors in the presence/absence analyses, though that assumption may not hold. Most TCR sequences were seen in very few donors, while some public TCRs were found in many individuals. When HLA alleles, especially DR and DQ, strongly co-occurred, TCR associations were difficult to assign to individual alleles. Compared with equally common non-associated chains, HLA-associated TCR beta chains in a later analysis were more clonally expanded and had lower generation probabilities. In a later analysis, the rate of TCR association differed among HLA loci, with DRB1 alleles having the most associated TCRs and HLA-C alleles having the fewest. According to the authors, the approach could potentially be generalized to other disease states and immunological phenotypes. HLA typing was unavailable for some donors at each locus, so association tests used only the typed subset. A few of the identified cytomegalovirus-associated TCR beta chains were confirmed in vitro to be specific for cytomegalovirus antigens. A further reported finding was that TCR beta sequences accurately predicted the HLA-A and HLA-B alleles for most subjects in the first cohort. A group of highly shared sequence variants was considered likely to be a technical artifact of the sequencing pipeline. The study gave a list of about 160 TCR beta chains associated with cytomegalovirus. A later genetic analysis reported fewer N-insertions in productive TCRs among donors in an Asian-associated ancestry cluster than the roughly 700-donor mean. In an earlier analysis of 587 of the donors, most TCR beta V segments appeared in productive rearrangements about 87% or about 30% of the time, broadly matching IMGT annotations. The cohort was sequenced for TCR beta chains only, and without alpha or paired-chain data the features that could be detected were limited. At a false discovery rate of 0.05, a later analysis linked 15,000 to 20,000 TCR beta sequences to specific HLA alleles. Because the 87-base-pair reads could not distinguish some IMGT-functional V segments, including TRBV6-2 and TRBV6-3, those segments were excluded. Linkage disequilibrium might explain the correlated functional status among segregating V segments, but an unknown experimental factor could not be ruled out. In both the original and validation cohorts, the classifier was reported to diagnose cytomegalovirus status with high specificity and sensitivity. Most CMV-associated TCR beta chains appeared to be HLA-restricted in a later analysis, and the HLA associations seemed to be driven largely by CMV exposure. Several of the top co-occurrence clusters appeared to be linked to parvovirus B19, influenza, CMV and Epstein-Barr virus, according to a later analysis. CMV serostatus was the only immune exposure information available for the cohort.

Points on this clone: Its binding antigen is unknown. No base-level quality is on record; no much larger clone is a single base apart.

In total, about 650 healthy bone marrow donors made up the cohort. At the time of sampling, every cohort member was nominally healthy, though immune exposures that went unrecorded were likely present. The donor was CMV seropositive and was included in the group of 250 to 300 seropositive cohort members. A peripheral blood sample was collected from each donor, and TCR beta sequencing was performed on peripheral blood mononuclear cells. The Qiagen DNeasy Blood Extraction Kit was used to extract genomic DNA from the blood cell samples. This sequence was found in a woman aged 40 to 50 in good health and CMV-seropositive. The V gene is TRBV30 and the J gene is TRBJ2-1; 7 central bases correspond to TRBD2. Sequenced: PBMCs. CDR3 reads: CAWSTPGLPSYNEQFF. The nucleotides are TGTGCCTGGAGTACACCGGGACTACCCTCCTACAATGAGCAGTTCTTC.